Listed below are T cell receptor beta chains from one sample, sequenced in a study of blood T cell repertoires in COVID-19. Measured with immunoSEQ multiplex PCR; TCRdb has only the in-frame clones, and not every one. The sample shows approximately 160,000 clones, 80% to 90% of them seen only once. Source material: peripheral blood. These TCRs come from a woman aged 70-85 years with acute or convalescent COVID-19. Both conserved end residues are part of each CDR3. Clone size, where shown, is once, few, many, or a class for clones that have expanded.

v_gene,abundance,j_gene,CDR3aa
TRBV18,.,TRBJ1-1,CASSINTEAFF
TRBV29-1,once,TRBJ2-2,CSVLVRDIDTGELFF
TRBV5-5,.,TRBJ2-1,CASSRLKTSGSHDEQFF
TRBV18,.,TRBJ2-5,CASSPGTRGETQYF
TRBV5-1,.,TRBJ1-2,CASTGARSSGYTF
TRBV27,.,TRBJ1-6,CASGWVSISSYNSPLHF
TRBV18,.,TRBJ1-3,CTSSPPLRESGNTIYF
TRBV5-5,.,TRBJ1-2,CASSGTGTAAYGYTF
TRBV6-6,.,TRBJ1-1,CASSRRPQGDTEAFF
TRBV28,.,TRBJ1-1,CASRSWTAAEAFF
TRBV6-6,.,TRBJ1-1,CASQRGTQLQAFF
TRBV24-1,.,TRBJ2-7,CATSDENTGDEQYF
TRBV28,few,TRBJ1-5,CASSLLSGSGFMAQHF
TRBV4-2,.,TRBJ2-1,CASSQYSDYFF
TRBV10-3,.,TRBJ2-5,CAIRGTGQGQETQYF
TRBV7-2,.,TRBJ1-1,CASSLGRLGQVIWATEAFF
TRBV18,.,TRBJ2-2,CASSIRTSGDSNTGELFF
TRBV6-2/TRBV6-3,.,TRBJ2-7,CASSYSRDSPYEQYF
TRBV9,.,TRBJ2-3,CASSGRGSFGDTQYF
TRBV5-1,.,TRBJ1-2,CASSLEGQGHGYTF
TRBV2,few,TRBJ2-7,CASSYPRGGESYEQYF
TRBV5-1,once,TRBJ2-7,CASSLGGTGGYEQYF
TRBV10-3,.,TRBJ2-1,CAASEGGNEQFF
TRBV10-1,.,TRBJ2-3,CASSEGSLKRLGTQYF
TRBV12-5,.,TRBJ2-3,CASGLSGADTQYF
TRBV24-1,.,TRBJ1-5,CATSDSDRGPSQPQHF
TRBV19,.,TRBJ1-5,CASSGRGNQPQHF
TRBV6-5,.,TRBJ2-5,CASSVLQGIETQYF
TRBV19,.,TRBJ1-5,CASSVQGEGNQPQHF
TRBV6-1,.,TRBJ1-4,CASNEQGAREKLFF
TRBV6-4,.,TRBJ2-2,CASGTSRNTGELFF
TRBV7-2,.,TRBJ2-5,CASSAGGLRLETQYF
TRBV5-4,.,TRBJ2-1,CASSSYLAPGEQFF
TRBV6-1,.,TRBJ2-1,CASSEPRTHLYNEQFF
TRBV4-3,.,TRBJ1-5,CASSQVAGSSNQPQHF
TRBV24-1,.,TRBJ1-2,CATSPGQKGGYTF
TRBV18,.,TRBJ1-2,CASSPGTDGIYGYTF